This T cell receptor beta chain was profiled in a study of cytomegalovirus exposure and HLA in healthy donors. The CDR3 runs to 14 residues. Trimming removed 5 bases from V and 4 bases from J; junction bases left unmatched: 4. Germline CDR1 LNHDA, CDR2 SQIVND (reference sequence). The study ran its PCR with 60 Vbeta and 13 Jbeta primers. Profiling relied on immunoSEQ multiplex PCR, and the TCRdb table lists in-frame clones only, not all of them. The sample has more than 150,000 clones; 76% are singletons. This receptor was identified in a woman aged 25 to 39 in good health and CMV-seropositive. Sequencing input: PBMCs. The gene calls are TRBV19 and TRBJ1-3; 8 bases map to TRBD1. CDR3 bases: TGTGCCAGTAGTGCGACAGGGGCCGGAAACACCATATATTTT. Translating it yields CASSATGAGNTIYF.